The 19 T cell receptor beta chains given below trace back to one sample, sequenced in a study of blood T cell repertoires in COVID-19. Libraries were prepared by immunoSEQ multiplex PCR; TCRdb keeps only in-frame clonotypes and omits some of them. The sample carries roughly 160,000 clones, around 84% recorded once. The sequencing sample was made of peripheral blood. These receptors all stem from a woman aged 50 to 60 with COVID-19, enrolled during active disease.

V is TRBV7-2 and J is TRBJ1-3; D not certain. The CDR3 loop spans 15 amino acids. Trimming took 5 bases from V and 0 from J, leaving 11 bases between them. CDR1 and CDR2 from the germline V gene are SGHTA and FQGNSA. For the CDR3, the DNA is TGTGCCAGCAGCAAAGGACTATTCTCTGGAAACACCATATATTTT. Amino acids: CASSKGLFSGNTIYF.

This chain connects TRBV28 to TRBJ2-7, with D possibly matching TRBD2 (6 bases). The CDR3 totals 16 residues. V lost 7 bases, J lost 6 bases, and 25 bases lay in between. Germline-derived CDR1 and CDR2 are MDHEN and SYDVKM. This CDR3 reads CASITGAGNGQGEQYF. The CDR3 bases are TGTGCCAGCATCACTGGGGCGGGGAATGGGCAAGGCGAGCAGTACTTC.

V usage is TRBV19 and J usage is TRBJ1-3; D is ambiguous. The CDR3 extends over 13 amino acids. The germline V and J ends were trimmed by 5 bases and 4 bases, with 9 bases remaining between them. Per germline, CDR1 LNHDA and CDR2 SQIVND (reference sequence). The chain's CDR3 is CASSGSEGNTIYF. The CDR3 nucleotides read TGTGCCAGTAGTGGGAGTGAAGGAAACACCATATATTTT.

The table lists this clone with a few counts. CDR3 bases: TGTGCCAGCAGTATAGGGACAGGACTCTCCTACGAGCAGTACTTC. This sequence encodes CASSIGTGLSYEQYF. This sequence joins TRBV7-6 and TRBJ2-7; 8 bases line up with TRBD1. V shed 6 bases and J 0 bases; nucleotides not matched to a gene: 7. Germline CDR1 is SGHVS and CDR2 is FNYEAQ. The CDR3 runs 15 residues. The complete variable domain, with remaining parts taken from reference TRBV7-6 and TRBJ2-7, reads GAGVSQSPRYKVTKRGQDVALRCDPISGHVSLYWYRQALGQGPEFLTYFNYEAQQDKSGLPNDRFSAERPEGSISTLTIQRTEQRDSAMYRCASSIGTGLSYEQYFGPGTRLTVT.

This CDR3 is CASSPLGPGELFF. Written as DNA, the CDR3 is TGTGCCAGCAGCCCTTTGGGGCCCGGGGAGCTGTTTTTT. The chain carries TRBV14 and TRBJ2-2; D is possibly TRBD1 (5 bases). CDR1 is SGHDN, CDR2 FVKESK, per germline. This CDR3 comprises 13 residues. Trimming shortened V by 4 bases and J by 6 bases, and 9 bases separated the two germline ends.

The chain combines TRBV5-4 with TRBJ2-3; 9 nucleotides align to TRBD1. J was trimmed by 3 bases and V by 5 bases; bases with no gene match: 7. This CDR3 comprises 15 residues. Germline V gives CDR1 SGHNT, CDR2 YYREEE (reference sequence). The CDR3 nucleotides read TGTGCCAGCAGTTGGGACAGGGCGATAACAGATACGCAGTATTTT. This gives the protein CASSWDRAITDTQYF. The variable domain in full, completed from reference TRBV5-4 and TRBJ2-3, reads ETGVTQSPTHLIKTRGQQVTLRCSSQSGHNTVSWYQQALGQGPQFIFQYYREEENGRGNFPPRFSGLQFPNYSSELNVNALELDDSALYLCASSWDRAITDTQYFGPGTRLTVL.

The chain uses TRBV7-2 and TRBJ2-1; D unclear. The CDR3 has 13 residues. V lost 1 base and J lost 9, with 10 bases in between. Germline-derived CDR1 and CDR2 are SGHTA and FQGNSA. CDR3 region: CASSLGAMREQFF. The CDR3 coding sequence is TGTGCCAGCAGCTTAGGGGCAATGCGTGAGCAGTTCTTC.

The chain recombines TRBV30 with TRBJ2-5; 7 nucleotides match TRBD2. This CDR3 has 15 amino acids. After removal of 2 bases from V and 4 bases from J, the junction contained 10 bases not matched to a gene. CDR1 is GTSNPN and CDR2 is SVGIG in the germline V gene (reference sequence). The CDR3 DNA is TGTGCCTGGAGTAGGCCAGCTGGCGGGAGAGAGACCCAGTACTTC. Encoded protein: CAWSRPAGGRETQYF.

This chain joins TRBV18 and TRBJ2-7; 9 nucleotides agree with TRBD1. With 3 bases clipped from V and 6 bases from J, the junction kept 3 bases outside the gene matches. This CDR3 region has 13 residues. CDR1 is KGHSH and CDR2 is LQKENI in the germline V gene. Here the CDR3 DNA reads TGTGCCAGCTCACCGGGACAGGGCACCGAGCAGTACTTC. Protein sequence: CASSPGQGTEQYF. Looking up the rest from reference TRBV18 and TRBJ2-7 gives the full variable domain: NAGVMQNPRHLVRRRGQEARLRCSPMKGHSHVYWYRQLPEEGLKFMVYLQKENIIDESGMPKERFSAEFPKEGPSILRIQQVVRGDSAAYFCASSPGQGTEQYFGPGTRLTVT.

This chain connects TRBV6-2 or TRBV6-3 to TRBJ2-5; a possible D gene is TRBD2 (5 bases). V lost 2 bases to trimming and J lost 1 base, with 11 bases between them. The length of the CDR3 is 15 residues. Germline V CDR1 and CDR2: MNHEY, SVGEGT. CDR3 bases: TGTGCCAGCAGTTACGGTTCGGGAAGCCAAGAGACCCAGTACTTC. Translation gives CASSYGSGSQETQYF.

This clone was seen just once. V usage is TRBV5-1 and J usage is TRBJ1-4; maybe TRBD1 (6 bases). CDR3 length equals 14 residues. Germline V CDR1 and CDR2: SGHRS, YFSETQ. V was clipped by 4 bases and J by 5 bases, with 12 bases between them. CDR3 amino acids: CASSPQGQNEKLFF. The DNA for the CDR3 is TGCGCCAGCAGCCCACAGGGACAAAATGAAAAACTGTTTTTT. The variable domain in full, completed from reference TRBV5-1 and TRBJ1-4, reads KAGVTQTPRYLIKTRGQQVTLSCSPISGHRSVSWYQQTPGQGLQFLFEYFSETQRNKGNFPGRFSGRQFSNSRSEMNVSTLELGDSALYLCASSPQGQNEKLFFGSGTQLSVL.

The chain is built from TRBV5-6 and TRBJ2-2; D is unresolved. The CDR3 length is 16 residues. Between the trimmed V and J ends, which lost 6 bases and 5 bases, there was a span of 20 bases. CDR1 SGHDT and CDR2 YYEEEE come from the germline V gene. CDR3 nucleotide sequence: TGTGCCAGCATGGGCTACGAATGGCCCACAACCGGGGAGCTGTTTTTT. It encodes CASMGYEWPTTGELFF. The complete variable domain, with remaining parts taken from reference TRBV5-6 and TRBJ2-2, reads DAGVTQSPTHLIKTRGQQVTLRCSPKSGHDTVSWYQQALGQGPQFIFQYYEEEERQRGNFPDRFSGHQFPNYSSELNVNALLLGDSALYLCASMGYEWPTTGELFFGEGSRLTVL.

The V and J genes are TRBV10-3 and TRBJ2-7; TRBD2 matches 9 bases. Germline V gene data show CDR1 as ENHRY and CDR2 as SYGVKD. CDR3 length: 16 residues. Losses at the gene ends were 3 bases for V and 1 base for J; bases not matched to a gene: 7. CDR3 amino acids: CAISDSLAGRSYEQYF. CDR3 sequence (DNA): TGTGCCATCAGTGATAGTCTAGCGGGGAGGTCCTACGAGCAGTACTTC.

The rearrangement links TRBV7-9 to TRBJ1-2, with a tentative D call TRBD1 (5 bases). Trimming left V 10 bases short and J 2 bases short, with 23 bases between. CDR1 and CDR2 from the germline V gene are SEHNR and FQNEAQ (reference sequence). This CDR3 region has 16 residues. The CDR3 is CATRERGAEWNYGYTF. CDR3 sequence (DNA): TGTGCCACCCGGGAGAGGGGCGCAGAGTGGAACTATGGCTACACCTTC. The full variable domain, completed using reference TRBV7-9 and TRBJ1-2, is DTGVSQNPRHKITKRGQNVTFRCDPISEHNRLYWYRQTLGQGPEFLTYFQNEAQLEKSRLLSDRFSAERPKGSFSTLEIQRTEQGDSAMYLCATRERGAEWNYGYTFGSGTRLTVV.

The V call is TRBV6-5, the J call TRBJ2-3; weak D call: TRBD2 (5 bases). The germline gives CDR1 MNHEY, CDR2 SVGAGI. Between the trimmed V and J ends, which lost 9 bases and 1 base, there was a span of 14 bases. The CDR3 runs 14 residues. The CDR3 region has the DNA TGTGCCAGTGGTCTCTCACTAGGCACAGATACGCAGTATTTT. Translated, it gives CASGLSLGTDTQYF.

The rearrangement uses TRBV9 and TRBJ2-2; possible D gene TRBD2, 6 bases. V lost 2 bases and J 3 bases, leaving 11 bases between the germline ends. This CDR3 comprises 15 residues. In germline, CDR1 is SGDLS, CDR2 YYNGEE. The CDR3 here is CASSVSGTYTGELFF. Here the CDR3 DNA reads TGTGCCAGCAGCGTTAGCGGAACTTACACCGGGGAGCTGTTTTTT.

The V and J genes are TRBV11-3 and TRBJ2-1; 10 nucleotides agree with TRBD2. Germline V lookup: CDR1 SGHNT, CDR2 YENEEA. The V gene end was trimmed by 0 bases and the J gene end by 8 bases; junction bases not matched to a gene: 10. This CDR3 is built from 17 residues. This chain's CDR3 is CASSLDLGASGGDEQFF. As DNA, the CDR3 is TGTGCCAGCAGCTTAGATCTTGGGGCTAGCGGGGGTGATGAGCAGTTCTTC.

The gene calls are TRBV5-1 and TRBJ2-7; D is perhaps TRBD1 (6 bases). Germline lookup yields CDR1 SGHRS and CDR2 YFSETQ. Trimming removed 0 bases from V and 0 bases from J, with 10 bases in between. The CDR3 sequence is 15 residues long. This CDR3 is CASSLGRGTSYEQYF. The DNA for the CDR3 is TGCGCCAGCAGCTTGGGCAGGGGCACCTCCTACGAGCAGTACTTC.

V usage is TRBV2 and J usage is TRBJ1-2; 9 positions agree with TRBD1. Germline assignment: CDR1 SNHLY and CDR2 FYNNEI. The length of the CDR3 is 14 residues. The ends lost 3 bases at V and 3 bases at J; junction bases unmatched: 2. CDR3 region: CASSERDRDYGYTF. CDR3 DNA sequence: TGTGCCAGCAGTGAGAGGGACAGGGACTATGGCTACACCTTC. Complete variable domain (other parts from reference TRBV2 and TRBJ1-2): EPEVTQTPSHQVTQMGQEVILRCVPISNHLYFYWYRQILGQKVEFLVSFYNNEISEKSEIFDDQFSVERPDGSNFTLKIRSTKLEDSAMYFCASSERDRDYGYTFGSGTRLTVV.